The clone carrying this T cell receptor beta chain was detected many times. Its target is not known. These data are taken from a study of CD8 T cells in ankylosing spondylitis. Findings of the study overall: Researchers reportedly found disease-linked clones significantly enriched in matched ankylosing spondylitis synovial fluid. The study identified a TCR beta motif of several highly homologous variants that appeared characteristic of ankylosing spondylitis blood.

TCRdb ran MiXCR on the 5' RACE reads and lists one entry per CDR3 protein. The sample contains hundreds of thousands of distinct CDR3 sequences, approximately 12% of which appear only once. This CDR3 region has 15 residues. After removal of 2 bases from V and 5 bases from J, the junction contained 8 bases not matched to a gene. Germline V gives CDR1 MNHEY, CDR2 SVGAGI. The chain couples TRBV6-5 to TRBJ2-5, with TRBD2 matching over 7 bases. Sequencing input: blood, either unsorted or a sorted T cell fraction (not recorded which). The source of this sequence is a male donor with ankylosing spondylitis. CDR3 coding DNA: TGTGCCAGCAGTTACACCGCGGGAGCTGGCGAGACCCAGTACTTC. As protein: CASSYTAGAGETQYF.